This T cell receptor beta chain derives from a study of T-cell reconstitution after alpha-beta-depleted transplantation in children. The CDR3 consists of 12 residues. Germline assignment: CDR1 MGHDK and CDR2 SYGVNS. V was cut by 4 bases and J by 7 bases, with 10 bases left in between. The TCRbeta library incorporated unique molecular identifiers. TCRdb re-derived calls from the PCR reads in MiXCR, one entry per CDR3 protein. The sample records nearly 250,000 distinct CDR3 sequences, roughly 8.2% being singletons. This clonotype was recorded many times. V and J are TRBV25-1 and TRBJ1-1; maybe TRBD1 (5 bases). This receptor was taken from a male patient under 18 who had a stem cell transplant for acute lymphoblastic leukemia, so the T cells may come from the graft donor. The specimen was PBMCs, mostly from graft donor cells, collected 180 days after TCRalphabeta/CD19-depleted stem cell transplant. The CDR3 here is CASSAGQGEAFF. The CDR3 DNA sequence: TGTGCCAGCAGTGCCGGACAAGGTGAAGCTTTCTTT.